This T cell receptor beta chain was recorded in a study of cytomegalovirus exposure and HLA in healthy donors. Study-level results: Some public TCRs appeared in many individuals, while most sequences were rare.

About this clone itself: No antigen is known for it.

The protocol was immunoSEQ multiplex PCR, while the TCRdb copy is restricted to in-frame clones and leaves out a portion. The sample lists roughly 100,000 clones, about 95% seen once, with almost 0.9% in the top ten. Material: PBMCs. The origin of this receptor is a woman aged 18-35 years in good health and CMV-seronegative.

The CDR3 DNA follows: TGTGCCAGCAGTGAACACCGGGACAGGGGTAGACAGACCCAGTACTTC. This sequence encodes CASSEHRDRGRQTQYF. The chain recombines TRBV6-1 with TRBJ2-5, with 10 bases aligning to TRBD1. The V gene's germline CDR1 is MNHNS and CDR2 SASEGT. V lost 2 bases and J lost 6; bases outside the gene matches: 9. This CDR3 has 16 residues.